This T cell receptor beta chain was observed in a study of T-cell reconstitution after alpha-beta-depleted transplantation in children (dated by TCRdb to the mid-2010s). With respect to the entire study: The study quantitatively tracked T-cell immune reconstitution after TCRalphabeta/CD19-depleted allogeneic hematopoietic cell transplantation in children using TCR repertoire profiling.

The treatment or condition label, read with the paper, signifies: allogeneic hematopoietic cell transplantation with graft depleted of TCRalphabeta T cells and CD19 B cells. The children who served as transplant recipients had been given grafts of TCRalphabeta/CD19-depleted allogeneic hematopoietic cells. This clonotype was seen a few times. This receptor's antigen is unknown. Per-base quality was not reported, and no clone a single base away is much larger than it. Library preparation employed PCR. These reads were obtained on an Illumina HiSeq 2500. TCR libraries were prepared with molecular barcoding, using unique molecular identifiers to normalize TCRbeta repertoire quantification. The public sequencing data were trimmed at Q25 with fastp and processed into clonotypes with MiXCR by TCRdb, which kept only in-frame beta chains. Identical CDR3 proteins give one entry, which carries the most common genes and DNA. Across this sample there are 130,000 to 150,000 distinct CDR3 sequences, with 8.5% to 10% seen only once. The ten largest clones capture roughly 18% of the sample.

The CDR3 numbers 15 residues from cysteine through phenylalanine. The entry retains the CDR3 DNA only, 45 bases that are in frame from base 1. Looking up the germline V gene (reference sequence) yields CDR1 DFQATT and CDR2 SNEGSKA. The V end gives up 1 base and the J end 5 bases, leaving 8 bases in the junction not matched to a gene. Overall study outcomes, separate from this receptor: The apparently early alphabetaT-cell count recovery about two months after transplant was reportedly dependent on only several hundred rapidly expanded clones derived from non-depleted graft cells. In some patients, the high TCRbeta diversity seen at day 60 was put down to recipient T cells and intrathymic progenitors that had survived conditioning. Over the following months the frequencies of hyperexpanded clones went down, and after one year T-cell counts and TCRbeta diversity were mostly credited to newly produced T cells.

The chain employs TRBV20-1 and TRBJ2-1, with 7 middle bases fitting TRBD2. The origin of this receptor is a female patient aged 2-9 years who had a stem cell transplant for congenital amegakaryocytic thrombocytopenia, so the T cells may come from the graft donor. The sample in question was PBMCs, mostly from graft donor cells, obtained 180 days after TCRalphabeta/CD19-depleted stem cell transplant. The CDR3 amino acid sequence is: CSARARAGANNEQFF. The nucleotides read TGCAGTGCTAGAGCCCGGGCGGGAGCTAACAATGAGCAGTTCTTC.